This TCR beta chain originates from a study of cytomegalovirus exposure and HLA in healthy donors. Findings of the study overall: DRB1 showed the most TCR associations and HLA-C the fewest in a later analysis, as rates varied by HLA locus.

Amplification used 60 Vbeta primers and 13 Jbeta primers. The data were produced by immunoSEQ multiplex PCR, yet TCRdb's version contains in-frame clones alone and is incomplete. The table shows roughly 120,000 clones, with roughly 80% occurring only once. Looked up from germline, CDR1 is MRHNA and CDR2 is SNTAGT. The CDR3 length is 13 residues. V was trimmed by 2 bases and J by 6 bases, leaving 8 bases between them. This clone was recorded only once. Its antigen is still unknown. The genes are TRBV6-4 and TRBJ2-1; TRBD1 is a possible D gene (5 bases). The sequence came from a male donor in good health and CMV-seropositive. The sample taken for sequencing was PBMCs. DNA of the CDR3: TGTGCCAGCAGTGACCAGGGTATCAATGAGCAGTTCTTC. It is translated as CASSDQGINEQFF.